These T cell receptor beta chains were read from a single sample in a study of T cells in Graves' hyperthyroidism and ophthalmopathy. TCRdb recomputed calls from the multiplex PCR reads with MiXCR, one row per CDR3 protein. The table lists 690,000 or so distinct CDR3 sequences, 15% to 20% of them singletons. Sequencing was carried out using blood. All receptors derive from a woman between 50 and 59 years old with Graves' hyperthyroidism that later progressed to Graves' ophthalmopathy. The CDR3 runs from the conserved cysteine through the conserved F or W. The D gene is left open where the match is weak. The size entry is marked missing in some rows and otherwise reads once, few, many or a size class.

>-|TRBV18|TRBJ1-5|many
TGTGCCAGCTCACCACCGGGTCAGAGCAATCAGCCCCAGCATTTT
CASSPPGQSNQPQHF
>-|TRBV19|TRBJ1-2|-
TGTGCCAGTAGTATTACGGCCTCTAACTATGGCTACACCTTC
CASSITASNYGYTF
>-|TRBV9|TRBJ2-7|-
TGTGCCAGCAGCGTAGGTCCCGACTTCTACGAGCAGTACTTC
CASSVGPDFYEQYF
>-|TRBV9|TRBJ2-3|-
TGTGCCAGCAGCGCGGCGACTGCGCTGGGGGCAGATACGCAGTATTTT
CASSAATALGADTQYF
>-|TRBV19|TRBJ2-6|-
TGTGCCAGTACCCCAGGGGGGCAGGGAGTCCCTGGGGCCAACGTCCTGACTTTC
CASTPGGQGVPGANVLTF
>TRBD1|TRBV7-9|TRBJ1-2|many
TGTGCCAGCAGCACGGGGACAGTACCTAACTATGGCTACACCTTC
CASSTGTVPNYGYTF
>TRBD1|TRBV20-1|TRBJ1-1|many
TGCAGTGCTCCCCGGACAGGGTATAACACTGAAGCTTTCTTT
CSAPRTGYNTEAFF
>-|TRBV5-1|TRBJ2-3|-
TGCGCCAGCAGCACCGGGGAGTCGGGTCTCACAGATACGCAGTATTTT
CASSTGESGLTDTQYF
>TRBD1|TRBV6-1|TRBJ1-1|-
TGTGCCAGCAGTGATTCCTTTACCGGGACAGGGAAAGGGAACACTGAAGCTTTCTTT
CASSDSFTGTGKGNTEAFF
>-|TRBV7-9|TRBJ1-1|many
TGTGCCAGCAATAGAAACACAGGAGTCACTGAAGCTTTCTTT
CASNRNTGVTEAFF
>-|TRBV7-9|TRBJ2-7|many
TGTGCCAGCAGCCCTAAGGGCCCCTACGAGCAGTACTTC
CASSPKGPYEQYF
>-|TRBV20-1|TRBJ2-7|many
TGCAGTGCTAGTTCCGGGCTCGTCTACGAGCAGTACTTC
CSASSGLVYEQYF
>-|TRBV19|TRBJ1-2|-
TGTGCCAGTAGTCCACAGGGCTCCCCCTTCTATGGCTACACCTTC
CASSPQGSPFYGYTF
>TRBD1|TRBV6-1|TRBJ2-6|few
TGTGCCAGCAGCATCACAGGGGTTGGGGCCAACGTCCTGACTTTC
CASSITGVGANVLTF
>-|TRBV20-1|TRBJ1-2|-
TGCAGTGCTAATCCGGGGGGCTTATATGGCTACACCTTC
CSANPGGLYGYTF
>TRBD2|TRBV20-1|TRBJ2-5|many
TGCAGTGCTAGATATATTACTAGCGGGAAAGAGACCCAGTACTTC
CSARYITSGKETQYF
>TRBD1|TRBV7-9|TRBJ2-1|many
TGTGCCAGCAGCTCCGGGACAGGGAGGTACAATGAGCAGTTCTTC
CASSSGTGRYNEQFF
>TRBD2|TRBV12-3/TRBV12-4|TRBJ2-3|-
TGTGCCAGCAGTTTAGGGGGGGGGGAGGGCACAGATACGCAGTATTTT
CASSLGGGEGTDTQYF
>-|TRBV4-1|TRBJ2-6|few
TGCGCCAGCAGCCTGTCCTTCGGGGGCACGGGGGCCAACGTCCTGACTTTC
CASSLSFGGTGANVLTF
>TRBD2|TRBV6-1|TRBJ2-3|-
TGTGCCAGCAGTCAACGGGCGGGGGAGACTAGCACAGATACGCAGTATTTT
CASSQRAGETSTDTQYF
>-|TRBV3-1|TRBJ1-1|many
TGTGCCAGCAGCGGAGGGATTTACACTGAAGCTTTCTTT
CASSGGIYTEAFF
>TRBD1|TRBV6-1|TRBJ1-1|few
TGTGCCAGCAGTTTAGGGGGCGCGGGGTGGTTGAACACTGAAGCTTTCTTT
CASSLGGAGWLNTEAFF
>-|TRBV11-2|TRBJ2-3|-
TGTGCCAGCAGCTTAGGGGCCAGCGGGCAGACAGATACGCAGTATTTT
CASSLGASGQTDTQYF
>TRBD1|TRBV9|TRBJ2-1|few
TGTGCCAGCAGCGTCACAGGGGGGACACGCAATGAGCAGTTCTTC
CASSVTGGTRNEQFF
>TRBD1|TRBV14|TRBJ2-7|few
TGTGCCAGCAGCCAAGAATATCGGGACAGCTACGAGCAGTACTTC
CASSQEYRDSYEQYF
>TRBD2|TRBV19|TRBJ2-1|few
TGTGCCAGTAGTATATTACTAGCGGGGGGCGATGAGCAGTTCTTC
CASSILLAGGDEQFF
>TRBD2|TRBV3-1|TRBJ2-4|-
TGTGCCAGCAGCCAAGATGTACTAGCGGGAGCCAAAAACATTCAGTACTTC
CASSQDVLAGAKNIQYF
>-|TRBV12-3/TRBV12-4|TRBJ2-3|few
TGTGCCAGCAGATCGACAGGGCGGGAGACAGATACGCAGTATTTT
CASRSTGRETDTQYF
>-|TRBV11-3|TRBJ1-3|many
TGTGCCAGCAGCTCGGAAAGAGGAAACACCATATATTTT
CASSSERGNTIYF
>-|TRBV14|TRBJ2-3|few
TGTGCCAGCAGCCAACGTGGCAGAGATACGCAGTATTTT
CASSQRGRDTQYF
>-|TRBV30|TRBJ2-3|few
TGTGCCTGGAGTGTACAAGGCTCGGGGCTTCCAGATACGCAGTATTTT
CAWSVQGSGLPDTQYF
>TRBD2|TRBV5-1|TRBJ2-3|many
TGCGCCAGCAGCTTGCCAGGAGCGGGGGTGCAAGATACGCAGTATTTT
CASSLPGAGVQDTQYF
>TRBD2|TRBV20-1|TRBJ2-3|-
TGCAGTGCTATTCAACTAGCGGATAGCACAGATACGCAGTATTTT
CSAIQLADSTDTQYF
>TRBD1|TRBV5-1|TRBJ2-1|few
TGCGCCAGCAGCCCGGGACAGGGGTATAGCTATGAGCAGTTCTTC
CASSPGQGYSYEQFF
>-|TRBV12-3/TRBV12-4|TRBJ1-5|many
TGTGCCAGCAGGTGGGGGGCGAATCAGCCCCAGCATTTT
CASRWGANQPQHF
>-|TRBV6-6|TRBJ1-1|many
TGTGCCAGCAGTTACAAGGGCGGAGGGAACACTGAAGCTTTCTTT
CASSYKGGGNTEAFF
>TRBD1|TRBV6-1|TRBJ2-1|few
TGTGCCAGCAGTCAGAGACAGGGCCCCTTAAATGAGCAGTTCTTC
CASSQRQGPLNEQFF
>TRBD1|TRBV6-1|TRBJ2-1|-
TGTGCCAGCAGAAAGACAGGGTTTGTGGATGAGCAGTTCTTC
CASRKTGFVDEQFF
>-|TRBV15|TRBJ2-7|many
TGTGCCACCAGCAGAGATAGGCTAGGTGGCGAGCAGTACTTC
CATSRDRLGGEQYF
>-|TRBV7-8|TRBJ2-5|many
TGTGCCAGCAGCGGACGTGGCAGGGCGGTTCAAGAGACCCAGTACTTC
CASSGRGRAVQETQYF
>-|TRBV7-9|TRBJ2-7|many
TGTGCCAGCACAGAGGGTGGGTTGGGTTACGAGCAGTACTTC
CASTEGGLGYEQYF
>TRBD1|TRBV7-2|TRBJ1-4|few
TGTGCCAGCAGCTCGCGGACAGGGGATGAAAAACTGTTTTTT
CASSSRTGDEKLFF
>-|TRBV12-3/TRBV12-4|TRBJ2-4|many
TGTGCCAGCAGTTTTGGGAATTTAGCCAAAAACATTCAGTACTTC
CASSFGNLAKNIQYF
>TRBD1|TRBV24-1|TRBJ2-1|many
TGTGCCACCAGTGATCAGGGACAGACGCGGCCGGGTGAGCAGTTCTTC
CATSDQGQTRPGEQFF
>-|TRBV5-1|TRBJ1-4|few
TGCGCCAGCAGCCTAACCGTAGAGGCTTCTGCTGCAAAACTGTTTTTT
CASSLTVEASAAKLFF
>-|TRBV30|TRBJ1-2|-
TGTGCCTGGAGAACCGGAGCTAACTATGGCTACACCTTC
CAWRTGANYGYTF
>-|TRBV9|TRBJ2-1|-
TGTGCCAGCAGCGTAGGCTTAGCGAACTCCTACAATGAGCAGTTCTTC
CASSVGLANSYNEQFF
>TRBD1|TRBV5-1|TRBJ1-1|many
TGCGCCAGCAGCTCGGCCGGGACAGGGTACACTGAAGCTTTCTTT
CASSSAGTGYTEAFF
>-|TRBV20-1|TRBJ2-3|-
TGCAGTGCTGAGCCGGGTCAGGTAAAAGGTGATACGCAGTATTTT
CSAEPGQVKGDTQYF
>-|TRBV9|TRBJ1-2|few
TGTGCCAGCAGCGAGGGACTAACCGATGGCTACACCTTC
CASSEGLTDGYTF
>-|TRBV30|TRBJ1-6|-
TGTGCCTGGAGTCGGGGGGACTGGGCGAATTCAGCCCTCCACTTT
CAWSRGDWANSALHF
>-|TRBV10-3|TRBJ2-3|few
TGTGCCATCAGTGAGCAGCAAAGCACAGATACGCAGTATTTT
CAISEQQSTDTQYF
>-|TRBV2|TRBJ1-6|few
TGTGCCAGCAGTGAAAGTCGGGAATCACCCCTCCACTTT
CASSESRESPLHF
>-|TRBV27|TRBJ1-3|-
TGTGCCAGCAGCCTCCCCAGGACACAATCTGGAAACACCATATATTTT
CASSLPRTQSGNTIYF
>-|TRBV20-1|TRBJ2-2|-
TGCAGTGCCTCCATGGGGACCGGGGCCGGGGAGCTGTTTTTT
CSASMGTGAGELFF
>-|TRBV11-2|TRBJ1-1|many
TGTGCCAGCAGCTTAAGCCGTGACAGGAACACTGAAGCTTTCTTT
CASSLSRDRNTEAFF
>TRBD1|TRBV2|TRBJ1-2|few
TGTGCCAGCAGTGAGAGATGGACAGGTCTAGGGGGCTACACCTTC
CASSERWTGLGGYTF